Described below is a single TCR beta chain sequence and its context. Its antigen has not been determined. No much larger clone is present one base from it, and per-base qualities are unavailable. From the second PCR step on, the TCR alpha and beta chain libraries were amplified in separate reactions. CMV status of each donor was established by measuring IFNgamma production from CD4+ T cells after fresh PBMCs were stimulated overnight with CMV viral lysate. Using Miltenyi beads, CD4 T cells were first positively selected, and CD8 T cells were then positively selected from the CD4-negative fraction. Cells stained for CD3, CD4, CD8, CD45RA, CD27 and a live/dead dye were sorted on a BD Aria II into four subsets by CD45RA and CD27. Three healthy volunteers provided blood, and the blood of each volunteer was split into CD4 and CD8 T cells and then into four differentiation subsets. Roughly 120 ml of peripheral blood was collected from each donor, and PBMC were isolated from the blood using Ficoll-Paque PLUS density-gradient centrifugation. Sorted cells were lysed in RLT buffer, after which RNA was extracted using a Qiagen RNeasy kit and stored at -80 degrees C.

The sample comes from a study of naive and memory T cell subsets (dated by TCRdb to 2017 to 2019). As for the study more broadly: Sorted naive and memory T cell subsets from peripheral blood were analyzed in the study using a UMI-based, open-source pipeline for TCR alpha and beta sequencing. RNA was DNase-treated and reverse transcribed with TCR constant-region primers, mostly using SuperScript III. IgG serology results and the functional CMV T cell responses were in complete agreement. Points the paper makes about the study in general: The repertoire findings for the naive and memory subsets could not be validated against a ground truth because none was available. TCR abundance followed a power law whose exponent differed between naive and memory subsets but was consistent across the three individuals. RNA-based TCR counts may be affected by expression changes linked to T cell activation and differentiation. In both CD4 and CD8 cells, the Gini index increased while Shannon and inverse Simpson diversity decreased from naive through CM, EM and EMRA. Once error correction was done, more than 95% of naive TCR sequences showed up just once, which made the naive abundance distributions much steeper than those of the memory subsets. Single alpha or beta chain sequences, rather than paired alpha/beta receptors, were used to define clonotypes.

CDR1 and CDR2 are read off the germline V gene as SGHVS and FQNEAQ. The CDR3 contains 18 residues, cysteine and phenylalanine counted. The retained sequence is limited to the CDR3, 54 bases, with the frame set at the first base. Relative to germline, V is missing 3 bases and J is missing 6 bases, with 14 bases of the junction outside any gene match. The method behind the library was UMI-ligation and nested PCR. An equimolar mix of two oligonucleotides covering both TRBC1 and TRBC2 was used as the beta constant-region primer. The ligated cDNA went through four rounds of PCR with nested alpha and beta constant-region primers together with the SP2 primer. T4 RNA ligase 1 ligated a single-stranded oligonucleotide carrying the SP2 primer and a 12-nucleotide UMI to the cDNA 3' end. The ligation reaction was incubated at 16°C for about 18-24 hours. PCR2 was usually performed as a SYBR Green qPCR and halted at a preset threshold so that over-amplification would not occur. All purifications after the first were performed with Agencourt AMPure XP magnetic beads. Library quantification was done by Qubit, followed by a TapeStation check on which the main peak was expected at around 650 bp. Pooled libraries were sequenced on an Illumina MiSeq with v2 2x251 paired-end kits, typically giving roughly 0.9-2.3 million reads per sample. Each sample was pooled at 4 nM, and roughly 4.5-7.5% PhiX was included to help cluster recognition. In the original analysis: Using tag matching that tolerated one base-pair mismatch, Decombinator assigned V and J genes to FASTQ reads that had been processed by Demultiplexor. Collapsinator relied on UMIs to fix sequencing errors as well as frequency errors caused by PCR heterogeneity. TCRs were translated and CDR3s were extracted from the conserved cysteine to the FGXG phenylalanine by CDR3Translator, with non-productive sequences being flagged. Gini, Shannon entropy and inverse Simpson indices were calculated on repertoires that had been subsampled to equal numbers of UMI-defined TCRs. Clonotype abundance distributions were fitted to a power law by maximum likelihood within the linear range. Similar UMI counts, unique TCR numbers and clonal distributions were obtained with the pipeline and with MIGEC on one naive CD8 sample. A set of some 7,600 CMV-associated CDR3 sequences, compiled from VDJdb and a published dataset, was used to search the repertoires. TCRdb applied fastp at Q25 and MiXCR to the public reads, then kept only in-frame beta chains. One record per CDR3 amino acid sequence lists the most common genes and DNA. These V and J calls are TCRdb output, not the study's own analysis. The sample records 130,000 or so distinct CDR3 sequences, 35% to 45% of which are singletons. 0.8% to 1% of the sample is held by the ten biggest clonotypes.

The specimen was central memory CD4+ T cells from blood. According to the study, the label for this sample's cell subset or site signals: central memory, CD45RA- CD27+. The receptor comes from a human donor in good health. Recombination linked TRBV7-8 to TRBJ2-1; TRBD2 matches 10 bases in the middle. The CDR3 is CASSFTPPLAGEGNEQFF. In nucleotide form, the sequence is TGTGCCAGCAGCTTTACCCCACCCCTAGCGGGAGAGGGCAATGAGCAGTTCTTC. Joined to the reference TRBV7-8 and TRBJ2-1 proteins, this CDR3 gives the full variable domain: GAGVSQSPRYKVAKRGQDVALRCDPISGHVSLFWYQQALGQGPEFLTYFQNEAQLDKSGLPSDRFFAERPEGSVSTLKIQRTQQEDSAVYLCASSFTPPLAGEGNEQFFGPGTRLTVL.